This TCR beta chain was obtained from a study of T cells in Graves' hyperthyroidism and ophthalmopathy. This clonotype was seen many times. Its antigen is not identified. The germline V and J ends were trimmed by 4 bases and 2 bases, with 8 bases remaining between them. The CDR3 spans 13 residues. CDR1 is LGHDT and CDR2 is YNNKEL in the germline V gene (reference sequence). Study results and limitations: Before onset, by a median of approximately 5.9 months, the model predicted ophthalmopathy.

The investigators amplified TCR beta CDR3 regions from RNA transcripts. First-round RT-PCR of the TCR CDR3 relied on the HTBI primer set. TCRdb passed the multiplex PCR reads through MiXCR, listing each CDR3 protein once. Here the sample spans some 570,000 distinct CDR3 sequences, approximately 14% being singletons. The gene calls are TRBV3-1 and TRBJ1-2; a weak D match, TRBD1 (6 bases). The sequencing sample was made of blood. The origin of this receptor is a woman between 18 and 29 years old with Graves' ophthalmopathy. The CDR3 region is CASSPQGNYGYTF. CDR3 bases: TGTGCCAGCAGCCCCCAGGGGAACTATGGCTACACCTTC.